These 17 T cell receptor beta chains were all obtained from the same sample, sequenced in a study of cytomegalovirus exposure and HLA in healthy donors. Use of 60 Vbeta and 13 Jbeta primers characterized the PCR. TCRdb keeps only in-frame clones here, not all; method: immunoSEQ multiplex PCR. The repertoire includes 85,000 to 130,000 clones, around 70% of them detected once, and roughly 0.79% sits in the top ten. The sample taken for sequencing was PBMCs. These receptors originate from a boy between 10 and 17 years old in good health and CMV-seronegative.

This chain links TRBV28 with TRBJ2-7, with 10 positions matching TRBD1. Losses at the gene ends were 3 bases for V and 12 bases for J; bases not matched to a gene: 5. CDR3 length equals 12 residues. In germline, CDR1 is MDHEN, CDR2 SYDVKM. CDR3 amino acids: CASSLGQGSGYF. The CDR3 coding sequence is TGTGCCAGCAGTTTGGGACAGGGGAGCGGGTACTTC.

J is TRBJ2-7 and V is TRBV6-1, with a weak D call TRBD1 (6 bases). The CDR3 spans 13 residues. Trimming left V 6 bases short and J 3 bases short, with 12 bases between. CDR1 and CDR2 from the germline V gene are MNHNS and SASEGT. CDR3 sequence reads: CASRPGQHYEQYF. For the CDR3, the DNA is TGTGCCAGCAGGCCGGGACAACACTACGAGCAGTACTTC.

J is TRBJ1-5 and V is TRBV19; no clear D gene. Germline loops: CDR1 LNHDA, CDR2 SQIVND (reference sequence). V lost 0 bases to trimming and J lost 2 bases, with 5 bases between them. There are 14 residues in the CDR3. The chain's CDR3 is CASSIEAGNQPQHF. The DNA of the CDR3 is TGTGCCAGTAGTATAGAGGCAGGCAATCAGCCCCAGCATTTT. The variable domain in full, with the rest retrieved from reference TRBV19 and TRBJ1-5, is DGGITQSPKYLFRKEGQNVTLSCEQNLNHDAMYWYRQDPGQGLRLIYYSQIVNDFQKGDIAEGYSVSREKKESFPLTVTSAQKNPTAFYLCASSIEAGNQPQHFGDGTRLSIL.

The chain recombines TRBV28 with TRBJ1-4; D uncertain. Between the trimmed V and J ends, which lost 6 bases and 6 bases, there was a span of 8 bases. This CDR3 has 12 amino acids. Germline V gene sequence: CDR1 MDHEN, CDR2 SYDVKM. CDR3 sequence: CASRWGDEKLFF. The CDR3 DNA follows: TGTGCCAGCAGGTGGGGAGATGAAAAACTGTTTTTT.

This clone was recorded a few times. The chain uses TRBV7-6 and TRBJ2-3; 9 bases are shared with TRBD2. The CDR3 loop spans 17 amino acids. CDR1 SGHVS and CDR2 FNYEAQ come from the germline V gene. V dropped 3 bases and J dropped 0; count of bases not matched to a gene: 7. The CDR3 region has the DNA TGTGCCAGCAGCTTTAGCGGGGGAGGAGCTAGCACAGATACGCAGTATTTT. Translated, it gives CASSFSGGGASTDTQYF.

V gene TRBV7-9 combines with J gene TRBJ2-2, with a tentative D call TRBD2 (6 bases). Germline-derived CDR1 and CDR2 are SEHNR and FQNEAQ (reference sequence). This CDR3 contains 18 residues. Trimming removed 1 base from V and 5 bases from J, with 20 bases in between. The CDR3 here is CASSLEPRGRAGTGELFF. The CDR3 DNA reads TGTGCCAGCAGCTTAGAGCCCCGGGGCAGGGCGGGGACCGGGGAGCTGTTTTTT.

The rearrangement links TRBV28 to TRBJ2-3, with a weak D call TRBD1 (5 bases). CDR1 is MDHEN and CDR2 is SYDVKM in the germline V gene. The CDR3 extends over 16 amino acids. Trimming took off 6 bases at V and 0 bases at J, with 16 bases between the two ends. CDR3 bases: TGTGCCAGCAGCCCTACAGGTGGAGCGAGCACAGATACGCAGTATTTT. Translation: CASSPTGGASTDTQYF.

The rearrangement links TRBV28 to TRBJ1-5; no reliable D call. CDR1 and CDR2 from the germline V gene are MDHEN and SYDVKM. V lost 6 bases, J lost 0 bases, and 12 bases lay in between. The CDR3 length is 15 residues. The CDR3 is CASSYSGYSNQPQHF. The CDR3 DNA reads TGTGCCAGCAGCTACAGTGGGTATAGCAATCAGCCCCAGCATTTT.

This rearrangement joins TRBV6-5 to TRBJ2-4; no reliable D call. The CDR3 sequence is 15 residues long. The ends were cut back, 0 bases at V and 0 bases at J, with 6 bases in the middle. Germline CDR1 reads MNHEY; CDR2 reads SVGAGI. The CDR3 region has the DNA TGTGCCAGCAGTTACTCATCACTAGCCAAAAACATTCAGTACTTC. It encodes CASSYSSLAKNIQYF.

The chain links TRBV5-1 to TRBJ2-3, with D perhaps TRBD1 (6 bases). The V gene lost 2 bases and the J gene lost 0 bases, with 16 bases spanning the gap. The length of the CDR3 is 17 residues. Looked up from germline, CDR1 is SGHRS and CDR2 is YFSETQ. This CDR3 reads CASSLYIGGPSTDTQYF. Written as DNA, the CDR3 is TGCGCCAGCAGCTTATACATAGGGGGACCGAGCACAGATACGCAGTATTTT. Looking up the rest from reference TRBV5-1 and TRBJ2-3 gives the full variable domain: KAGVTQTPRYLIKTRGQQVTLSCSPISGHRSVSWYQQTPGQGLQFLFEYFSETQRNKGNFPGRFSGRQFSNSRSEMNVSTLELGDSALYLCASSLYIGGPSTDTQYFGPGTRLTVL.

The V and J genes are TRBV5-6 and TRBJ2-7; the match to TRBD2 covers 8 bases. Looked up from germline, CDR1 is SGHDT and CDR2 is YYEEEE. The CDR3 runs 14 residues. V shed 1 base and J 3 bases; nucleotides not matched to a gene: 3. This chain's CDR3 is CASSLQREYYEQYF. The CDR3 bases are TGTGCCAGCAGCTTGCAGCGGGAGTACTACGAGCAGTACTTC.

V usage is TRBV7-9 and J usage is TRBJ2-5; D might be TRBD2 (6 bases). Looked up from germline, CDR1 is SEHNR and CDR2 is FQNEAQ (reference sequence). V was pared by 5 bases and J by 4 bases, with 17 bases between. The CDR3 totals 15 residues. CDR3 nucleotides: TGTGCCAGCAGCCCGGGGGACCGCACGGGAGAGACCCAGTACTTC. It specifies CASSPGDRTGETQYF. Drawing the rest from reference TRBV7-9 and TRBJ2-5, the complete variable domain is DTGVSQNPRHKITKRGQNVTFRCDPISEHNRLYWYRQTLGQGPEFLTYFQNEAQLEKSRLLSDRFSAERPKGSFSTLEIQRTEQGDSAMYLCASSPGDRTGETQYFGPGTRLLVL.

The CDR3 DNA reads TGTGCCAGCAGCTTAGGGGCCCCCTACGAGCAGTACTTC. Residues: CASSLGAPYEQYF. V and J are TRBV11-2 and TRBJ2-7, with D unresolved. Germline V gene sequence: CDR1 SGHAT, CDR2 FQNNGV. The CDR3 extends over 13 amino acids. V lost 1 base, J lost 2 bases, and 6 bases lay in between.

The chain couples TRBV4-2 to TRBJ2-5; 12 positions match TRBD2. This CDR3 is 15 amino acids long. V dropped 6 bases and J dropped 2; count of bases not matched to a gene: 4. Germline values: CDR1 LGHNA, CDR2 YNFKEQ. The CDR3 loop reads CASRLAGGSQETQYF. In nucleotides, the CDR3 is TGTGCCAGCAGGCTAGCGGGAGGGTCGCAAGAGACCCAGTACTTC.

The chain recombines TRBV28 with TRBJ1-2; D is undetermined. The V end was cut by 7 bases, the J end by 2 bases, with 17 bases between. The germline V gene has CDR1 MDHEN and CDR2 SYDVKM. The CDR3 totals 15 residues. The CDR3 coding sequence is TGTGCCAGCATCACCTTTGGCACCAAAAACTATGGCTACACCTTC. It specifies CASITFGTKNYGYTF.

This CDR3 is CASSGTGLKVPLHF. DNA of the CDR3: TGTGCCAGCTCGGGGACAGGGTTAAAGGTTCCCCTCCACTTT. The V call is TRBV18, the J call TRBJ1-6; 9 bases fit TRBD1. CDR1 is KGHSH, CDR2 LQKENI, per germline. V was clipped by 6 bases and J by 13 bases; unmatched bases: 10. This CDR3 has 14 amino acids.

The chain couples TRBV5-1 to TRBJ1-3; 7 bases fit TRBD1. CDR3 length: 16 amino acids. The germline CDR1 and CDR2 sequences are SGHRS and YFSETQ. Trimming cost V 3 bases and J 0 bases; bases outside gene matches: 6. The CDR3 region has the DNA TGCGCCAGCAGCTCTGGGGACAGCAACTCTGGAAACACCATATATTTT. Encoded protein: CASSSGDSNSGNTIYF.